The next 21 T cell receptor beta chains were all read from a single sample in a study of CXCR3-negative and CXCR3-positive naive CD8 T cells. UMI-labeled 5' RACE yielded the TRB cDNA libraries. TCRdb re-called the 5' RACE reads; every CDR3 protein appears as one record, without DNA. This specimen shows approximately 56,000 distinct CDR3 sequences; the ten leading clones hold 20% to 25%. Material: memory CD8+ T cells from blood. Receptor source: a human donor in good health. Some clones in this sample may be carry-over from other donors' samples.

This chain connects TRBV3-1 to TRBJ2-1; absent DNA, TCRdb's TRBD2 call cannot be checked. Germline lookup yields CDR1 LGHDT and CDR2 YNNKEL (reference sequence). The CDR3 spans 15 residues. The CDR3 sequence: CASSLLGGSPREQFF.

The chain links TRBV5-6 to TRBJ2-7; checking the TCRdb D call of TRBD1 is not possible without DNA. This CDR3 contains 15 residues. Germline-derived CDR1 and CDR2 are SGHDT and YYEEEE. The CDR3 reads CASSLSDTGADEQYF.

The chain links TRBV4-2 to TRBJ2-7; as DNA is missing, the TRBD2 call by TCRdb cannot be tested. CDR3 size: 15 residues. Per the germline V gene, CDR1 is LGHNA and CDR2 is YNFKEQ. CDR3 amino acids: CASSQEESPFYEQYF.

This sequence joins TRBV12-3 or TRBV12-4 and TRBJ2-5; with no DNA, the TCRdb D assignment of TRBD1 cannot be verified. This CDR3 comprises 14 residues. The CDR3 region is CASSAPAGGETQYF.

The chain links TRBV9 to TRBJ1-1. Germline assignment: CDR1 SGDLS and CDR2 YYNGEE. The CDR3 contains 14 residues. CDR3 in amino acids: CASNPWGGETEAFF.

The V and J genes are TRBV3-1 and TRBJ2-1; TCRdb picks TRBD1, but there is no DNA to check that call. CDR1 LGHDT and CDR2 YNNKEL come from the germline V gene (reference sequence). The CDR3 totals 18 residues. CDR3 region: CASSQGVEGDRGHLVQFF.

The chain recombines TRBV7-9 with TRBJ2-1; TCRdb's D gene call, TRBD1, goes unchecked for lack of DNA. The CDR3 is made up of 15 amino acids. Germline-derived CDR1 and CDR2 are SEHNR and FQNEAQ (reference sequence). The CDR3 spells CASSVPGQGAYEQFF.

This rearrangement joins TRBV29-1 to TRBJ2-5. Germline loops: CDR1 SQVTM, CDR2 ANQGSEA. The CDR3 is made up of 12 amino acids. CDR3 sequence reads: CSVEKVSGTQYF.

J is TRBJ1-1 and V is TRBV27. Germline-derived CDR1 and CDR2 are MNHEY and SMNVEV (reference sequence). The CDR3 sequence is 12 residues long. This CDR3 reads CASSLSTGEAFF.

This chain uses TRBV4-1 with TRBJ2-2. The CDR3 runs to 14 residues. Germline V gene lookup returns CDR1 MGHRA and CDR2 YSYEKL. The CDR3 loop is CASSQRQNTGELFF.

The chain recombines TRBV6-2 or TRBV6-3 with TRBJ2-7; as DNA is missing, the TRBD1 call by TCRdb cannot be tested. Germline V gene sequence: CDR1 MNHEY, CDR2 SVGEGT. This CDR3 has 14 residues. The chain's CDR3 is CASTTGDISYEQYF.

The V call is TRBV9, the J call TRBJ2-7. This CDR3 region has 13 residues. Germline V lookup: CDR1 SGDLS, CDR2 YYNGEE. The CDR3 sequence: CASSVGDNYEQYF.

The gene calls are TRBV7-9 and TRBJ2-1. CDR3 length: 12 amino acids. The germline V gene has CDR1 SEHNR and CDR2 FQNEAQ (reference sequence). The chain's CDR3 is CASSPRYNEQFF.

The chain has TRBV30 and TRBJ2-1. The germline V gene encodes CDR1 GTSNPN and CDR2 SVGIG (reference sequence). This CDR3 is built from 13 residues. CDR3 loop: CAWSVANYNEQFF.

The chain recombines TRBV27 with TRBJ2-2. There are 15 residues in the CDR3. Looked up from germline, CDR1 is MNHEY and CDR2 is SMNVEV (reference sequence). The CDR3 is CASSLSVQNTGELFF.

V and J are TRBV7-9 and TRBJ2-7; TCRdb indicates TRBD2, and absent DNA this call remains unverified. Germline-derived CDR1 and CDR2 are SEHNR and FQNEAQ (reference sequence). This CDR3 contains 16 residues. The CDR3 spells CASTHGRGLFGDEQYF. The variable domain in full, with the rest retrieved from reference TRBV7-9 and TRBJ2-7, is DTGVSQNPRHKITKRGQNVTFRCDPISEHNRLYWYRQTLGQGPEFLTYFQNEAQLEKSRLLSDRFSAERPKGSFSTLEIQRTEQGDSAMYLCASTHGRGLFGDEQYFGPGTRLTVT.

The CDR3 here is CASSYGAGGYEQYF. The chain couples TRBV6-2 or TRBV6-3 to TRBJ2-7; the D gene TCRdb calls, TRBD2, cannot be checked with no DNA. CDR3 length equals 14 residues. Germline values: CDR1 MNHEY, CDR2 SVGEGT.

The CDR3 protein is CSARDSGGTYEQYF. The chain recombines TRBV20-1 with TRBJ2-7; without DNA, the TCRdb call of TRBD2 cannot be checked. CDR1 and CDR2 (germline): DFQATT, SNEGSKA (reference sequence). The length of the CDR3 is 14 residues.

The chain couples TRBV7-8 to TRBJ1-3; as DNA is missing, the TRBD1 call by TCRdb cannot be tested. The CDR3 runs 14 residues. The germline gives CDR1 SGHVS, CDR2 FQNEAQ. CDR3 loop: CASSLGDFQGTIYF.

CDR3 protein: CSARDKGTVYNEQFF. The chain is built from TRBV20-1 and TRBJ2-1; the TCRdb call, TRBD1, lacks DNA for checking. From germline, CDR1 is DFQATT and CDR2 SNEGSKA (reference sequence). This CDR3 is built from 15 residues.

The V call is TRBV28, the J call TRBJ2-7; TCRdb lists TRBD1, though no DNA is available to test this call. The CDR3 has 14 amino acids. CDR1 and CDR2 from the germline V gene are MDHEN and SYDVKM. CDR3 sequence: CASSLITGVYEQYF.